These T cell receptor beta chains were read from a single sample in a study of T-cell reconstitution after alpha-beta-depleted transplantation in children. In TCRdb, the PCR reads were re-called with MiXCR into one record per CDR3 protein. The sample shows about 350,000 distinct CDR3 sequences, 16% of them seen only once. Material: PBMCs, mostly from graft donor cells, obtained 360 days after TCRalphabeta/CD19-depleted stem cell transplant. These receptors all come from a male patient between 2 and 15 years old who had a stem cell transplant for acute lymphoblastic leukemia, so the T cells may come from the graft donor. CDR3s include the opening cysteine and the closing phenylalanine or tryptophan. The order of the fields is J gene, V gene, CDR3 protein.

>TRBJ1-1|TRBV4-3
CASSPRGDRGGPEAFF
>TRBJ2-7|TRBV28
CASSLQFTYEQYF
>TRBJ2-1|TRBV24-1
CATSDFPSRAGVAELFF
>TRBJ1-1|TRBV10-3
CAISDSVDTEAFF
>TRBJ1-5|TRBV6-2/TRBV6-3
CASSYSTGVNQPQHF
>TRBJ2-1|TRBV15
CATSRDPATNEQFF
>TRBJ1-1|TRBV18
CASSPPSGVGAEAFF
>TRBJ2-1|TRBV6-5
CASSYRPGGSHEQFF
>TRBJ2-2|TRBV5-1
CASSPGTGEFSSGELFF
>TRBJ2-1|TRBV24-1
CATNSGTGSYNEQFF
>TRBJ2-1|TRBV5-1
CASSLDPQGEEFF
>TRBJ2-1|TRBV29-1
CSVEFARGIAEQEQFF
>TRBJ2-7|TRBV5-5
CASSPGDRFLNAYEQYF
>TRBJ2-7|TRBV7-3
CASSLGAGSYEQYF
>TRBJ2-7|TRBV29-1
CSVESPAESSYEQYF
>TRBJ2-7|TRBV12-3/TRBV12-4
CASSARSSYEQYF
>TRBJ2-7|TRBV9
CASSPTPGGDYEQYF
>TRBJ2-1|TRBV20-1
CSAAGPPYNEQFF
>TRBJ2-2|TRBV4-3
CASSPGASDGGELFF
>TRBJ2-1|TRBV28
CASSWPSGNNEQFF
>TRBJ2-5|TRBV9
CASSVAIGAQETQYF
>TRBJ2-7|TRBV7-2
CASSFYGQGAEQYF
>TRBJ2-7|TRBV2
CASNPGGQGAQQYF
>TRBJ2-7|TRBV4-3
CASSQDWPDNSYEQYF
>TRBJ2-3|TRBV4-1
CASSQEGPLSLTDTQYF
>TRBJ2-3|TRBV7-9
CASSLARGNPQYF
>TRBJ1-4|TRBV6-1
CASSELAVGLEKLFF
>TRBJ2-5|TRBV27
CASSPWTSGREETQYF
>TRBJ2-1|TRBV6-2/TRBV6-3
CASSTIMGPNNEQFF
>TRBJ2-7|TRBV5-1
CASSPQATYEQYF
>TRBJ1-1|TRBV29-1
CSGGDPNTEAFF
>TRBJ2-5|TRBV20-1
CSARGAGAWEETQYF
>TRBJ1-1|TRBV5-1
CASSLRAVNTEAFF
>TRBJ2-5|TRBV7-6
CASSLKRQETQYF
>TRBJ2-4|TRBV20-1
CSARSRTSGNIQYF
>TRBJ2-5|TRBV28
CASSEGQRETQYF
>TRBJ2-3|TRBV10-3
CAISEPTGGLTDTQYF
>TRBJ2-1|TRBV9
CASSVFPDYNEQFF
>TRBJ2-1|TRBV28
CASSPGLKTYNEQFF
>TRBJ2-7|TRBV4-3
CASSQGSGTNYEQYF
>TRBJ2-1|TRBV20-1
CSARGLAGGPTYNEQFF
>TRBJ2-1|TRBV7-9
CASSLKLGLAGDNEQFF
>TRBJ2-1|TRBV12-3/TRBV12-4
CASSLGLAGPEQFF
>TRBJ2-4|TRBV6-2/TRBV6-3
CASSYSDRGWFENIQYF
>TRBJ2-2|TRBV7-2
CASSNPPGSANTGELFF
>TRBJ2-1|TRBV27
CASSLWGSGREQFF